The clone carrying this TCR beta chain was found many times. Its antigen is still unknown. The data belong to a study of human T cells and chemical hapten exposure. Study summary: The variation in per-sample TCR yields arose mainly from small differences in pooled library volumes.

Whole blood, unfractionated, served as the material for total RNA extraction. Study-level points and caveats: No shift was seen in TCRs above 1 in 1000 frequency with DPC sensitization.

Individual cDNA molecules received unique molecular identifiers in the library. In the study's own analysis: Individual samples carried between roughly 23,224 and 750,000 TCRs, with 95,638 as the median. TCRdb itself ran the reads through MiXCR, one entry per CDR3 protein. These V and J calls derive from TCRdb rather than the authors' analysis. The table lists around 120,000 distinct CDR3 sequences, 8.5% to 9% of them singletons, with roughly 1.5% in the top ten. Germline V gene data show CDR1 as SQVTM and CDR2 as ANQGSEA. The CDR3 length is 17 residues. Trimming took 1 base from V and 0 from J; bases not matched to a gene: 8.

This clonotype was sampled from a human donor in good health. Some clones in this sample may be carry-over from other donors' samples. The chain links TRBV29-1 to TRBJ2-7; 11 nucleotides align to TRBD2. The sequenced material came from whole blood. CDR3 in amino acids: CSVEGGGLADSSYEQYF. The CDR3 DNA reads as TGCAGCGTTGAAGGGGGGGGACTAGCGGATAGCTCCTACGAGCAGTACTTC.